This T cell receptor beta chain was profiled in a study of cytomegalovirus exposure and HLA in healthy donors. Study-wide background: A later analysis reported the same platform for the 110 or so validation repertoires and the approximately 670 first-cohort repertoires. Study-level results: Cytomegalovirus-associated TCR beta chains were listed, numbering over 150.

Data came from immunoSEQ multiplex PCR; TCRdb stores just in-frame clones and leaves some out. The sample carries 200,000 to 300,000 clones, more than 75% recorded once. Per the germline V gene, CDR1 is SGHNT and CDR2 is YYREEE (reference sequence). This CDR3 is 16 amino acids long. Trimming took 1 base from V and 0 from J, leaving 11 bases between them. With respect to this clone: Its antigen is still unknown.

The gene calls are TRBV5-4 and TRBJ2-4; possible D gene TRBD2, 6 bases. This clonotype was obtained from a man between 18 and 29 years old in good health and CMV-seropositive. Sequences were obtained from PBMCs. The CDR3 here is CASSLYGSIAKNIQYF. The DNA of the CDR3 is TGTGCCAGCAGCTTGTACGGGAGTATAGCCAAAAACATTCAGTACTTC.